The clone carrying this T cell receptor beta chain was seen repeatedly, ten times or more. The authors built TCR beta libraries using iRepertoire HTBI primers and Arm-PCR of CDR3 regions. TCRdb ran MiXCR on the multiplex PCR reads and lists one entry per CDR3 protein. The sample records under 450,000 distinct CDR3 sequences, approximately 10% being singletons. This record comes from a study of regulatory T cells in long-lasting Graves disease. The time point here: newly diagnosed GD, antithyroid drugs for less than 3 months. Making the TCR library involved RNA that had been extracted from PBMCs. The ends were cut back, 5 bases at V and 2 bases at J, with 9 bases in the middle. CDR1 MDHEN and CDR2 SYDVKM come from the germline V gene. This CDR3 spans 14 amino acids. Another study also made use of these data, one on T cells in Graves' hyperthyroidism and ophthalmopathy.

This sample comprised peripheral blood mononuclear cells (PBMCs), obtained at new diagnosis, from a patient treated with antithyroid drugs. This receptor was obtained from a woman aged 18-29 years with Graves disease. This chain connects TRBV28 to TRBJ1-4, with TRBD1 as a possible D gene (5 bases). As DNA, the CDR3 is TGTGCCAGCAGTCCAGACAGTACTAATGAAAAACTGTTTTTT. Protein sequence: CASSPDSTNEKLFF.